This T cell receptor beta chain was documented in a study of cytomegalovirus exposure and HLA in healthy donors. The CDR3 length is 17 residues. V lost 1 base to trimming and J lost 5 bases; unmatched junction nucleotides: 9. The PCR ran on 60 Vbeta and 13 Jbeta primers. Profiled with immunoSEQ multiplex PCR; TCRdb holds only in-frame clones, not every one. The data hold 90,000 to 150,000 clones, with around 69% observed a single time. The clonotype originates from a woman in her thirties or forties in good health and CMV-seropositive. Material: PBMCs. V gene TRBV23-1 combines with J gene TRBJ1-5; 9 bases map to TRBD1. TRBV23-1 is treated as an ORF (open reading frame) with a function not yet certain. In DNA, the CDR3 is TGCGCCAGCAGTCAATTTCCGGGACAGGGCAGATATCAGCCCCAGCATTTT. It specifies CASSQFPGQGRYQPQHF.